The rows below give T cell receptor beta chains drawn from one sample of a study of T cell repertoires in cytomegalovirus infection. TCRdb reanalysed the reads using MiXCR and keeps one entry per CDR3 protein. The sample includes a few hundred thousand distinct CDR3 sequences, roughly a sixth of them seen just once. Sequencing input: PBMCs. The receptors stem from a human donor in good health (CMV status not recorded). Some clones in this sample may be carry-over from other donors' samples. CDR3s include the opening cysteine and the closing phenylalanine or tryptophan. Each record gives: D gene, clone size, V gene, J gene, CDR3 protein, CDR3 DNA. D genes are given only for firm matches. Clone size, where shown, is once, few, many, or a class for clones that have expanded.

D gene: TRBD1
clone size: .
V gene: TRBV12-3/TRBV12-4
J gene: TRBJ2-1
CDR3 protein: CASTMSGTGLTEQFF
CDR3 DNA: TGTGCCAGCACTATGTCCGGGACAGGGCTCACTGAGCAGTTCTTC

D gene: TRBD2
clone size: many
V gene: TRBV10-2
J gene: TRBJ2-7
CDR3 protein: CASSESLQDSGGSHEQYF
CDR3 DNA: TGCGCCAGCAGTGAGTCGCTACAGGATAGCGGGGGGTCCCACGAGCAGTACTTC

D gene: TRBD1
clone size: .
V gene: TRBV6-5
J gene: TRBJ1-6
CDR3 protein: CASSYSPPGTGGLTLHF
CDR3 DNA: TGTGCCAGCAGTTACTCGCCCCCGGGGACAGGGGGTCTCACCCTCCACTTT

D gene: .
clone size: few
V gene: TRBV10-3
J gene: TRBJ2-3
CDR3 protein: CAISESDRTDTQYF
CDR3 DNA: TGTGCCATCAGTGAGTCGGACCGCACAGATACGCAGTATTTT

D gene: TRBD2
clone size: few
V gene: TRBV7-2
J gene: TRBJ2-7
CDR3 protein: CASSPMGGEGYEQYF
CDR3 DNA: TGTGCCAGCAGTCCCATGGGGGGGGAAGGCTACGAGCAGTACTTC

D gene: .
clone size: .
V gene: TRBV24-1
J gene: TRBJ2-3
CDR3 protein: CATATDTAPDTQYF
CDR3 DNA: TGTGCCACCGCGACGGACACGGCTCCAGATACGCAGTATTTT

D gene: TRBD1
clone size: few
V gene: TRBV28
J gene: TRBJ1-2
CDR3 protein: CASGAMQGAGGYTF
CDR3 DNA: TGTGCCAGCGGCGCGATGCAGGGGGCGGGAGGCTACACCTTC

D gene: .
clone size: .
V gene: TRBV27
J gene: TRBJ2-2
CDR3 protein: CASSFGQKQPGGELFF
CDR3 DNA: TGTGCCAGCAGTTTTGGACAGAAGCAGCCAGGCGGGGAGCTGTTTTTT

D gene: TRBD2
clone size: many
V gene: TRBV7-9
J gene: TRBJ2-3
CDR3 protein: CASSILAGTTDTQYF
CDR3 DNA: TGTGCCAGCAGCATTCTAGCGGGTACCACAGATACGCAGTATTTT

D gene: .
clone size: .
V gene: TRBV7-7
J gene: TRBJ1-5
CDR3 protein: CASSLDDGQPQHF
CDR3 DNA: TGTGCTAGCAGCTTAGATGACGGCCAGCCCCAGCATTTT

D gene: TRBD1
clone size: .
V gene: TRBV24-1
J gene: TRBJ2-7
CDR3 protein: CATSDRDRSEQYF
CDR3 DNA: TGTGCCACCAGTGACCGGGACAGGAGCGAGCAGTACTTC

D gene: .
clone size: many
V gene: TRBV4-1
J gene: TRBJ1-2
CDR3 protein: CASSQDYRQGSADYGYTF
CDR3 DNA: TGCGCCAGCAGCCAAGATTATCGGCAGGGTTCAGCTGACTATGGCTACACCTTC

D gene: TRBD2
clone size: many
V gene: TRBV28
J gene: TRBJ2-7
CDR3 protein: CASSVDASGGYEQYF
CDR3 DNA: TGTGCCAGCAGTGTCGATGCTAGCGGGGGCTACGAGCAGTACTTC